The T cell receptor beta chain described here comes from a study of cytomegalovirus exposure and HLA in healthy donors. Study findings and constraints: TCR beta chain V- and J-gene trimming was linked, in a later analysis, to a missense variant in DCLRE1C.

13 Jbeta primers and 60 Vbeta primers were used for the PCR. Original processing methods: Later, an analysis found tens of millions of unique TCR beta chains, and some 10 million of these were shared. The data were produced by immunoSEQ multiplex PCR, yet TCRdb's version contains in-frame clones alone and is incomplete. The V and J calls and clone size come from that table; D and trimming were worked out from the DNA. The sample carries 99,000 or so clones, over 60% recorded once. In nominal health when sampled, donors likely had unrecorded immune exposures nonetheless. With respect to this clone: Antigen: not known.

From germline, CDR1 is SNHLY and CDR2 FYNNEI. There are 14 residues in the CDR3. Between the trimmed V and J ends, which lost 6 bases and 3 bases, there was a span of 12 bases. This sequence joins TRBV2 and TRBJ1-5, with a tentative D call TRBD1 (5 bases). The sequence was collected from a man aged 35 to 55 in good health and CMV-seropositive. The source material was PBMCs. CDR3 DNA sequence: TGTGCCAGCAGCGAGGGCGGGGCCAATCAGCCCCAGCATTTT. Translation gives CASSEGGANQPQHF. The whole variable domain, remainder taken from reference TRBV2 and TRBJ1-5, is EPEVTQTPSHQVTQMGQEVILRCVPISNHLYFYWYRQILGQKVEFLVSFYNNEISEKSEIFDDQFSVERPDGSNFTLKIRSTKLEDSAMYFCASSEGGANQPQHFGDGTRLSIL.